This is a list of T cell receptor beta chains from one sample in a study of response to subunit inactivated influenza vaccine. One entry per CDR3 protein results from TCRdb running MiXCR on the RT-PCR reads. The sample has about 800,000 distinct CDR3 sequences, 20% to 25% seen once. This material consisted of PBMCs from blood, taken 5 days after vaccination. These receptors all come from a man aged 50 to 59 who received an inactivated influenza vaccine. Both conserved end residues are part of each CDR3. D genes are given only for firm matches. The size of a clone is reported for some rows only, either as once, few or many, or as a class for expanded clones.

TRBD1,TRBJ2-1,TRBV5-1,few,TGCGCCAGCAGCTTGACCGGGACAGGGAGCTACAATGAGCAGTTCTTC,CASSLTGTGSYNEQFF
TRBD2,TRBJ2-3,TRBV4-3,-,TGCGCCAGCAGCCAAGAGGGGACTAGCGGGAGTTCAGATACGCAGTATTTT,CASSQEGTSGSSDTQYF
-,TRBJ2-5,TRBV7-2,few,TGTGCCAGCAGCTCACAGGGAGGACAAGAGACCCAGTACTTC,CASSSQGGQETQYF
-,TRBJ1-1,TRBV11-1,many,TGTGCCAGCAGCTTACGAAGGGTAAACCAACTAATGAACACTGAAGCTTTCTTT,CASSLRRVNQLMNTEAFF
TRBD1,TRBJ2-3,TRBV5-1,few,TGCGCCAGCAGCTTCGGGGACAGTAGGGATACGCAGTATTTT,CASSFGDSRDTQYF
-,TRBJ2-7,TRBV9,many,TGTGCCAGCAGCGCTGGACTCCAAAACTACGAGCAGTACTTC,CASSAGLQNYEQYF
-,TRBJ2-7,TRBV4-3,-,TGCGCCAGCAGCCAGGCCCCGGACTATTCCTACGAGCAGTACTTC,CASSQAPDYSYEQYF
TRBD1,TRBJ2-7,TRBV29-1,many,TGCAGCGTTGGGGACAGGGCGTACGAGCAGTACTTC,CSVGDRAYEQYF
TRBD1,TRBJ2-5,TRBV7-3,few,TGTGCCAGCAGCTTAACTGGGACAGGTGGGGAGACCCAGTACTTC,CASSLTGTGGETQYF
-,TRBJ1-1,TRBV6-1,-,TGTGCCAGCAGGAATGCGGGGCAGGGTACTGAAGCTTTCTTT,CASRNAGQGTEAFF
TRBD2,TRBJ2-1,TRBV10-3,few,TGTGCCATCAGTGACGGGGGGGCTGAGCAGTTCTTC,CAISDGGAEQFF
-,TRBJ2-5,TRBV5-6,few,TGTGCCAGCGACGAGCAGGGGAAAGAGACCCAGTACTTC,CASDEQGKETQYF
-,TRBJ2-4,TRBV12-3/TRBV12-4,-,TGTGCCAGCAGTTTACGGAATGACATTCAGTACTTC,CASSLRNDIQYF
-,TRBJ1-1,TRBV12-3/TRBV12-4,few,TGTGCCAGCACCGCGGTACGGACGAACACTGAAGCTTTCTTT,CASTAVRTNTEAFF
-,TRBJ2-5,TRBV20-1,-,TGCAGTGCCTCCCCGTCGAAGTCGGGGGATGGAGAGACCCAGTACTTC,CSASPSKSGDGETQYF
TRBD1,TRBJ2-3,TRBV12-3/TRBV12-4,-,TGTGCCAGCAGTTTTCAGACAGGGCTGAGCACAGATACGCAGTATTTT,CASSFQTGLSTDTQYF
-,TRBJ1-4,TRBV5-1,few,TGCGCCAGCAGCTTGTCAGGACGGATCGATGAAAAACTGTTTTTT,CASSLSGRIDEKLFF
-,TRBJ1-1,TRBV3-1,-,TGTGCCAGCAGCCTAGGTCCAGGGACTGAAGCTTTCTTT,CASSLGPGTEAFF